The clone carrying this T cell receptor (beta chain) appeared once. The CDR3 runs to 14 residues. The data stem from a study of pediatric ulcerative colitis. Profiling relied on immunoSEQ multiplex PCR, and the TCRdb table lists in-frame clones only, not all of them. This table has fewer than 45,000 clones, approximately 87% appearing once. The TCR comes from a girl aged 10 to 17 with moderate ulcerative colitis. The genes are TRBV7-5 and TRBJ2-7; the table's D call, TRBD2, was not checked against the DNA. TRBV7-5 is given as a pseudogene. Sequencing was carried out using blood. The CDR3 DNA follows: TGTGTCAGAAGCTTAGCGCGGGGGGCGGACGAGCAGTACTTC. It specifies CVRSLARGADEQYF.